The 5 T cell receptor beta chains in this list originate from one sample, sequenced in a study of control samples from healthy donors and cancer patients (dated by TCRdb to about 2020). The library was obtained by the immunoSEQ multiplex PCR assay. Entries here come from immuneACCESS through TCRdb and include only in-frame sequences with V and J called. Some clones fail to appear in such tables; in the studies checked, an unresolved V gene covers under half of the shortfall, and the cause of the remainder is unknown. Here the sample has about 180,000 clones; around nine tenths occur a single time. The ten largest account for just over 1.4% of the sample. The sequenced sample consisted of blood. The origin of the receptors is a man aged 25-45 years in good health.

This chain uses TRBV7-2 with TRBJ2-7; possibly TRBD1 for D (6 bases). CDR1 is SGHTA and CDR2 is FQGNSA in the germline V gene. The V gene lost 4 bases and the J gene lost 2 bases, with 12 bases spanning the gap. The length of the CDR3 is 14 residues. The CDR3 spells CASSSRTVPYEQYF. CDR3 sequence (DNA): TGTGCCAGCAGCTCCCGGACAGTGCCCTACGAGCAGTACTTC.

V usage is TRBV7-2 and J usage is TRBJ1-1; 7 nucleotides match TRBD1. The CDR3 is 15 amino acids. The germline CDR1 and CDR2 sequences are SGHTA and FQGNSA. Losses at the gene ends were 1 base for V and 2 bases for J; bases not matched to a gene: 4. CDR3: CASSLEDRSNTEAFF. Here the CDR3 DNA reads TGTGCCAGCAGCTTAGAGGACAGGAGCAACACTGAAGCTTTCTTT.

This clone was observed a few times. The chain recombines TRBV19 with TRBJ1-2, with D unresolved. V was cut by 7 bases and J by 2 bases, with 20 bases left in between. CDR3 length: 16 residues. The germline CDR1 and CDR2 sequences are LNHDA and SQIVND (reference sequence). The CDR3 coding sequence is TGTGCCAGTACCCCCGACGGAGGGCGCGTAAACTATGGCTACACCTTC. It specifies CASTPDGGRVNYGYTF.

With respect to this clone: At the DNA level, this CDR3 is encoded by other sequences in the same sample as well. The V call is TRBV12-3 or TRBV12-4, the J call TRBJ2-3; D remains ambiguous. The V gene lost 4 bases and the J gene lost 6 bases, with 5 bases spanning the gap. The length of the CDR3 is 11 residues. The chain's CDR3 is CASSYGDTQYF. The CDR3 DNA reads TGTGCCAGCAGTTACGGGGATACGCAGTATTTT.

This chain uses TRBV2 with TRBJ2-3; 15 positions agree with TRBD2. V lost 5 bases and J lost 0; bases outside the gene matches: 6. CDR3 length: 18 amino acids. Germline V gives CDR1 SNHLY, CDR2 FYNNEI. The CDR3 bases are TGTGCCAGCAGTAGGACTAGCGGGGGGGGCATGAGCACAGATACGCAGTATTTT. Protein product: CASSRTSGGGMSTDTQYF.